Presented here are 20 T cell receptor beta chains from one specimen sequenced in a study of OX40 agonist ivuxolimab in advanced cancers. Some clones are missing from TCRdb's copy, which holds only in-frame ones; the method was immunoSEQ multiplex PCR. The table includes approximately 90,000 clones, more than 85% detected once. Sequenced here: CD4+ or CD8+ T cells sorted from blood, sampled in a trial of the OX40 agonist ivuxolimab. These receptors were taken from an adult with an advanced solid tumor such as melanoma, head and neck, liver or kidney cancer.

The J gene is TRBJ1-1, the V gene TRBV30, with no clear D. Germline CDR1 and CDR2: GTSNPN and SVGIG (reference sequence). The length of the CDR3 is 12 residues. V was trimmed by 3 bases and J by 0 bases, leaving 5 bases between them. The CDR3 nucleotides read TGTGCCTGGAGGGCTGTGAACACTGAAGCTTTCTTT. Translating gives CAWRAVNTEAFF. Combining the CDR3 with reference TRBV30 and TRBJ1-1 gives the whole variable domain SQTIHQWPATLVQPVGSPLSLECTVEGTSNPNLYWYRQAAGRGLQLLFYSVGIGQISSEVPQNLSASRPQDRQFILSSKKLLLSDSGFYLCAWRAVNTEAFFGQGTRLTVV.

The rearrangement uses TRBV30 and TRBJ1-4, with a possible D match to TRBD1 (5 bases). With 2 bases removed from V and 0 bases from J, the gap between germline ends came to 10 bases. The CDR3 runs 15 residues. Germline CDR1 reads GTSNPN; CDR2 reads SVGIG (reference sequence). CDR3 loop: CAWSSDSPTNEKLFF. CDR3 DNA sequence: TGTGCCTGGAGTTCAGACAGTCCAACTAATGAAAAACTGTTTTTT.

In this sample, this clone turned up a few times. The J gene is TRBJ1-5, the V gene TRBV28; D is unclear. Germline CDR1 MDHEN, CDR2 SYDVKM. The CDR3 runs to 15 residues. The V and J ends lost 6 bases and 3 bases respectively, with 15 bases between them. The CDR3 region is CASSTPDGYNQPQHF. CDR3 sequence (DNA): TGTGCCAGCAGCACGCCCGACGGGTACAATCAGCCCCAGCATTTT.

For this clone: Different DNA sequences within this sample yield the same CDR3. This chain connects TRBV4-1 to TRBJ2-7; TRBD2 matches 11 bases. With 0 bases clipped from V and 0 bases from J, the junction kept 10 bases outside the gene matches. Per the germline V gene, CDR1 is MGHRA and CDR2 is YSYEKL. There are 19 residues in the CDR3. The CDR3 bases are TGCGCCAGCAGCCAAGATCCGCCTGAACTAGCGGGGGCCTCCTACGAGCAGTACTTC. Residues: CASSQDPPELAGASYEQYF.

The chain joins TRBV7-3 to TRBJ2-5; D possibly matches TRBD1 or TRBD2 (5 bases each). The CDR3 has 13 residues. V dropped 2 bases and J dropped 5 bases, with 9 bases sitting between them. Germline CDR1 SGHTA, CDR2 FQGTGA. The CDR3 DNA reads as TGTGCCAGCAGCTTATCAAGGGACGAGACCCAGTACTTC. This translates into CASSLSRDETQYF.

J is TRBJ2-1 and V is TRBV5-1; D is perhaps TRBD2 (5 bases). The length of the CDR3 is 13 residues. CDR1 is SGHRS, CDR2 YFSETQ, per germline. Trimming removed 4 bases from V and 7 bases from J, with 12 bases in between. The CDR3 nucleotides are TGCGCCAGCAGCCTCTCAAGCGGTAATGAGCAGTTCTTC. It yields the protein CASSLSSGNEQFF.

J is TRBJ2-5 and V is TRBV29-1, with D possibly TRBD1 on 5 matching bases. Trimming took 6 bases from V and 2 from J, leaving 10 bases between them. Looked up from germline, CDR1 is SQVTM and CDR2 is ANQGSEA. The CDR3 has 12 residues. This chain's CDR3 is CSVDRVQETQYF. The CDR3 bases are TGCAGCGTCGACAGAGTTCAAGAGACCCAGTACTTC.

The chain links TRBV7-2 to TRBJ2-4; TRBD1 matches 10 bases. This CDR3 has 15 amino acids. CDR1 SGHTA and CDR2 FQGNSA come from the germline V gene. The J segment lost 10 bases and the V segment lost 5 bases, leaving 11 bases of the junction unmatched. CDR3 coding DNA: TGTGCCAGCAGCACTGTGGTAGGGACAGGGGAAATTCAGTACTTC. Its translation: CASSTVVGTGEIQYF. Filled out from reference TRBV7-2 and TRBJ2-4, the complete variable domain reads GAGVSQSPSNKVTEKGKDVELRCDPISGHTALYWYRQSLGQGLEFLIYFQGNSAPDKSGLPSDRFSAERTGGSVSTLTIQRTQQEDSAVYLCASSTVVGTGEIQYFGAGTRLSVL.

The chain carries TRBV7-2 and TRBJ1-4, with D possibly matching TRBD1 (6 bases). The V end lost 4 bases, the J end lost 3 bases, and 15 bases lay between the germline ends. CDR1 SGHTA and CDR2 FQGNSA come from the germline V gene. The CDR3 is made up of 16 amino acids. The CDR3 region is CASSSQGRGSNEKLFF. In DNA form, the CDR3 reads TGTGCCAGCAGCTCCCAAGGAAGGGGGTCTAATGAAAAACTGTTTTTT. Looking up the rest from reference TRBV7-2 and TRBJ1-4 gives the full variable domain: GAGVSQSPSNKVTEKGKDVELRCDPISGHTALYWYRQSLGQGLEFLIYFQGNSAPDKSGLPSDRFSAERTGGSVSTLTIQRTQQEDSAVYLCASSSQGRGSNEKLFFGSGTQLSVL.

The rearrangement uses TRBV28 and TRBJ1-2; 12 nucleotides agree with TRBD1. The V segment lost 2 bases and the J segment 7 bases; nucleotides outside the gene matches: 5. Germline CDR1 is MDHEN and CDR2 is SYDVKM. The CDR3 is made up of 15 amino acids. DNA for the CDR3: TGTGCCAGCAGTTTAGGAGGGACAGGGGGCTTTGGCTACACCTTC. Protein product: CASSLGGTGGFGYTF.

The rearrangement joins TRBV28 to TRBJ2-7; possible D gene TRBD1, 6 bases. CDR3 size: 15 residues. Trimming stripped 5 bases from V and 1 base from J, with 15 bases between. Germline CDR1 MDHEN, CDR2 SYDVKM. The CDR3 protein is CASSPPTGTSYEQYF. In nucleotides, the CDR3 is TGTGCCAGCAGTCCCCCGACAGGTACATCCTACGAGCAGTACTTC.

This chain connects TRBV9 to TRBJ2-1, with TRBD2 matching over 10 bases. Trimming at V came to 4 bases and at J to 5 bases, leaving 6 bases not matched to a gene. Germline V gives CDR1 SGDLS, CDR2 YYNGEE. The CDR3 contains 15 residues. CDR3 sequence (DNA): TGTGCCAGCAGCCAAACTAGCGGGACCAACAATGAGCAGTTCTTC. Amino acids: CASSQTSGTNNEQFF. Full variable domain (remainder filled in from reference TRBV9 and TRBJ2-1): DSGVTQTPKHLITATGQRVTLRCSPRSGDLSVYWYQQSLDQGLQFLIQYYNGEERAKGNILERFSAQQFPDLHSELNLSSLELGDSALYFCASSQTSGTNNEQFFGPGTRLTVL.

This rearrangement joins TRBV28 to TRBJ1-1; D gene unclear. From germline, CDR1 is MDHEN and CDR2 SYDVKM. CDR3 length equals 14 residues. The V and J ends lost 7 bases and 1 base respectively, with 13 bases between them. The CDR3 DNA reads TGTGCCAGCACCCACCTCCGGGCGAACACTGAAGCTTTCTTT. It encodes CASTHLRANTEAFF.

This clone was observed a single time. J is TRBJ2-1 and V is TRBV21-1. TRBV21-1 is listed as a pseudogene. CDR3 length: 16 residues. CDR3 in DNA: TGTGCCAGCCGGCCCCCCGGGCTTAGCTCCTACAATGAGCAGTTCTTC. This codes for CASRPPGLSSYNEQFF.

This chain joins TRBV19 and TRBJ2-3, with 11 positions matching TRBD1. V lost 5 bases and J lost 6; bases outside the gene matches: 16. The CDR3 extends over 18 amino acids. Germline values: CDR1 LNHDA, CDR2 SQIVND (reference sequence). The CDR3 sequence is CASSARRRGQGAADTQYF. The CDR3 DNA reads TGTGCCAGTAGTGCCCGTCGTAGAGGACAGGGGGCGGCCGATACGCAGTATTTT.

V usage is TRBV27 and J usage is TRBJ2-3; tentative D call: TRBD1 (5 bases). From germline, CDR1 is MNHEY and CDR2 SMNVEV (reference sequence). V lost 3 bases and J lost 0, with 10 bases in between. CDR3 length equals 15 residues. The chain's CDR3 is CASSFRWGSTDTQYF. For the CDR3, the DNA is TGTGCCAGCAGTTTTAGATGGGGCAGCACAGATACGCAGTATTTT.

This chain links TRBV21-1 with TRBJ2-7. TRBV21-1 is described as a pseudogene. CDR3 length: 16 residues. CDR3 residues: CASSTRSKVLGDEQYF. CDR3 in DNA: TGTGCCAGCAGCACCCGAAGTAAGGTTCTCGGCGACGAGCAGTACTTC.

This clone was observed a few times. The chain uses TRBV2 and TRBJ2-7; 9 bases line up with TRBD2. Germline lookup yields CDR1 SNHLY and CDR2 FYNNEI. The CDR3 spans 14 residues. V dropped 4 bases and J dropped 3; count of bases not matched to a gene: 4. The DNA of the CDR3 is TGTGCCAGCAGTGTTAGCGGGAGCGGCTACGAGCAGTACTTC. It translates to CASSVSGSGYEQYF.

CDR3 in DNA: TGTGCCACGGAGGACGGTTTCCCTTCCGAGCAGTACTTC. Protein sequence: CATEDGFPSEQYF. The rearrangement uses TRBV6-5 and TRBJ2-7; perhaps TRBD2 as D (5 bases). Germline V gene lookup returns CDR1 MNHEY and CDR2 SVGAGI. V shed 10 bases and J shed 6 bases, with 19 bases lying between them. The CDR3 totals 13 residues.

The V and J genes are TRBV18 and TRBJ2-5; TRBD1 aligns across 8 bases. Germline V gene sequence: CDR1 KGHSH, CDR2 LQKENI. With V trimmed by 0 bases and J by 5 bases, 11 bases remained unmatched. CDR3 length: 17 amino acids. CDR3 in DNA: TGTGCCAGCTCACCACCCTTAGGACAGGGAATGGGGGAGACCCAGTACTTC. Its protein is CASSPPLGQGMGETQYF.